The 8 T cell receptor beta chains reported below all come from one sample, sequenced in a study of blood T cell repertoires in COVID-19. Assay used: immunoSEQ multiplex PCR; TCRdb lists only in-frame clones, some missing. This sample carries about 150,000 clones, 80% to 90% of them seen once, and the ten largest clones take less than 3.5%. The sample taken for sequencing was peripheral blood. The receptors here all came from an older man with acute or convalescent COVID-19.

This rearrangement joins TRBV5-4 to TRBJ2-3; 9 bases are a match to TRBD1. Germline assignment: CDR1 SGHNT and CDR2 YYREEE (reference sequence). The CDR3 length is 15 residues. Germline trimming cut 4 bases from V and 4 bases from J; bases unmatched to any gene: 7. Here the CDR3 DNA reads TGTGCCAGCAGCGAGGGGACAGGGAAGGCAGATACGCAGTATTTT. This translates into CASSEGTGKADTQYF.

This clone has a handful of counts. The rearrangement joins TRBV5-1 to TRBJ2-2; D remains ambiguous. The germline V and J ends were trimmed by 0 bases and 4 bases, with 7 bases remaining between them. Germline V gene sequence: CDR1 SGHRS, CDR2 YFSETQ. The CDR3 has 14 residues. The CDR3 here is CASSLDPSTGELFF. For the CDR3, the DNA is TGCGCCAGCAGCTTGGATCCGAGCACCGGGGAGCTGTTTTTT.

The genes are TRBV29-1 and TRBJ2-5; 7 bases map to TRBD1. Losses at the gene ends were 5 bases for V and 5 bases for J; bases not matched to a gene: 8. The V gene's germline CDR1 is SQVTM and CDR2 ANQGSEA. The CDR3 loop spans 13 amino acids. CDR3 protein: CSVKQGQRETQYF. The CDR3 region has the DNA TGCAGCGTTAAACAGGGGCAGCGGGAGACCCAGTACTTC.

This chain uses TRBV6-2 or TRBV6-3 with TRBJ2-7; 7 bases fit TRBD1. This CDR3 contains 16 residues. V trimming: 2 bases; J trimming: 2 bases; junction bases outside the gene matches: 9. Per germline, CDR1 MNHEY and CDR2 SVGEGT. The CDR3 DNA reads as TGTGCCAGCAGTTACGCCCGACGGGACAGAACCTACGAGCAGTACTTC. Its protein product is CASSYARRDRTYEQYF.

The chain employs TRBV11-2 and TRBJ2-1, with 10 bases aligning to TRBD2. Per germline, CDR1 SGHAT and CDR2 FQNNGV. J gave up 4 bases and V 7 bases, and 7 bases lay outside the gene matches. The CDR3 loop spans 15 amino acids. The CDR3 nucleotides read TGTGCCAGCAACCCGGGACTAGCGACTTACAATGAGCAGTTCTTC. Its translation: CASNPGLATYNEQFF. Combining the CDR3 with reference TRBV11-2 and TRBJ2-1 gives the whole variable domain EAGVAQSPRYKIIEKRQSVAFWCNPISGHATLYWYQQILGQGPKLLIQFQNNGVVDDSQLPKDRFSAERLKGVDSTLKIQPAKLEDSAVYLCASNPGLATYNEQFFGPGTRLTVL.

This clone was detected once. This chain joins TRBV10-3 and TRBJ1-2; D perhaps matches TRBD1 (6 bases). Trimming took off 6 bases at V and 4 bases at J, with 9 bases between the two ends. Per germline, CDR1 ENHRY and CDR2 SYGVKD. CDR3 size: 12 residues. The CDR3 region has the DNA TGTGCCATCAGAGAGACAGGCTATGGCTACACCTTC. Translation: CAIRETGYGYTF.

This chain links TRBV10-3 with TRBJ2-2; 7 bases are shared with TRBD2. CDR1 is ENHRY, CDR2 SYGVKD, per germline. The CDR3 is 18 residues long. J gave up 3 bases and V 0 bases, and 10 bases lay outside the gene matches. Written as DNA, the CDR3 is TGTGCCATCAGTGAGTCTCCTAGCGGCTTTGGGGACACCGGGGAGCTGTTTTTT. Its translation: CAISESPSGFGDTGELFF.

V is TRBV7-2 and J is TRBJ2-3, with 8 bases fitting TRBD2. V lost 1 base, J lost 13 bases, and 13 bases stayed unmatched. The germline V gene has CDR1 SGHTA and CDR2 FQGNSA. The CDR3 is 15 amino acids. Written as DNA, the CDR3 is TGTGCCAGCAGCTTAGGGGGACAAGCCGGGACTAGGGAGTATTTT. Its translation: CASSLGGQAGTREYF.